This T cell receptor beta chain appears in the sequencing data of a study of PD-1 blockade in classical Hodgkin lymphoma (dated by TCRdb to about 2020). With respect to the entire study: Nivolumab dosing was 3 mg/kg intravenously every 2 weeks, continuing until either disease progression or unacceptable toxicity. The study used CyTOF and TCR beta sequencing to define a peripheral blood immune signature of response to PD-1 blockade in classical Hodgkin lymphoma. What the authors observed across the whole study: The study covered only a single clinical trial cohort, and the causes of the repertoire differences, possibly disease activity or prior therapy, were still not defined. A significant rise by C4D1 was seen in CD4+ but not CD8+ TCR diversity (p=0.0027 vs p=0.16), with the rise being most apparent in complete responders (p=0.02). Baseline TCR diversity was reported to be lower in newly diagnosed patients than in healthy donors and to be lower still in relapsed/refractory patients. Patients starting nivolumab less than 1 year after ASCT had lower diversity and were excluded from later analyses to avoid confounding by immune reconstitution. Trial patients with a complete response had baseline diversity similar to that of newly diagnosed patients, while partial responders and progressors had significantly lower diversity.

To note about this clone: There is no known antigen for this receptor. No clone much larger than this one lies a single base away; base qualities are absent.

CDR1 KGHSH and CDR2 LQKENI are derived from the germline V gene. Its CDR3 holds 15 amino acids, cysteine through phenylalanine. Solely the CDR3 DNA is kept, with 45 bases framed from the first base. For this chain, trimming is 3 bases at the V end and 4 bases at the J end, and the number of junction bases without a gene match is 3. The time point label of this sample denotes: cycle 2 day 1 (C2D1) of nivolumab. Every trial patient had relapsed after autologous stem cell transplantation, and cohorts A, B and C differed in prior brentuximab vedotin exposure. The trial cohort was composed of some 57 patients with relapsed/refractory classical Hodgkin lymphoma, for whom complete response, partial response or progressive disease was recorded as best overall response. Trial patients were treated with single-agent nivolumab in the multi-cohort phase II CheckMate 205 trial. An independent review committee assessed best overall response using the 2007 International Working Group response criteria. Trial PBMCs were collected just before the start of nivolumab (C1D1) and during therapy at cycle 2 day 1 and cycle 4 day 1. Peripheral blood was collected in 8 mL Vacutainer Cell Preparation Tubes, from which PBMCs were isolated by centrifugation and then cryopreserved.

Genomic DNA was extracted with the Qiagen DNeasy kit from unsorted PBMCs and from negatively selected CD4+ and CD8+ fractions. Amplification of TCR beta CDR3 regions was done by immunoSEQ multiplex PCR with primers that anneal to V and J segments. A synthetic immune receptor repertoire was used to minimize amplification bias, and any residual bias was removed computationally once sequencing was done. Processing in the source paper ran as follows. Repertoire diversity was quantified as the Shannon entropy index using custom Python scripts. The unsorted, CD4+ and CD8+ repertoires were each analyzed separately, with the exception of combined analyses, where CD4+ and CD8+ sequences were merged in silico. Clonal expansion was defined as a frequency increase of at least 2-fold after treatment compared with C1D1, and clones undetected at baseline were assigned a pseudocount of 0.5. Singleton clones were defined as clones with 0 or 1 copy at C1D1, and non-singleton clones were defined as clones with 2 or more copies. Clones expanded in unsorted samples were labelled as CD4+, CD8+ or unknown by matching protein sequences in sorted samples from the same patient. Wilcoxon tests on paired samples were used to test changes in diversity from C1D1 to C4D1. TCRdb re-hosts the immuneACCESS table, in-frame sequences only. Its copies lack some clones; in the studies checked, an unresolved V gene accounts for under half of them, and the cause for the rest is not known. For V, J and clone size, that table is used; D and trimming come from the DNA. The sample profile shows under 20,000 clones; 75% to 85% of them were found once. Clones ranked in the top ten supply over 15% of the sample.

The origin of this receptor is a human donor with classical Hodgkin lymphoma. Rearrangement joined TRBV18 to TRBJ2-3, and 11 junction bases match TRBD2. This sample comprised peripheral blood mononuclear cells (PBMCs), obtained before the second cycle of nivolumab. The CDR3 protein is CASSPRLAGSDTQYF. Read as DNA, the sequence is TGTGCCAGCTCACCGCGACTAGCGGGGTCAGATACGCAGTATTTT.